This TCR beta chain was identified during a study of cytomegalovirus exposure and HLA in healthy donors. Broader study findings: It was reported that TCR beta sequences correctly inferred the HLA-A and HLA-B alleles for most subjects. Follow-up analysis seemed to connect common viral pathogens with several of the most significant clusters identified. Later analysis revealed greater clonal expansion in HLA-associated TCR beta chains than in equally common others.

PCR used 60 Vbeta primers and 13 Jbeta primers. The repertoire was sequenced with immunoSEQ multiplex PCR; TCRdb's copy has only in-frame clones and lacks some. The sample holds fewer than 45,000 clones; around two thirds are singletons and the top ten take 3.4%. Comments on this clone: The antigen is undetermined.

The J segment lost 4 bases and the V segment lost 6 bases, leaving 4 bases of the junction unmatched. Germline V gene data show CDR1 as SQVTM and CDR2 as ANQGSEA. CDR3 length equals 13 residues. This TCR was sampled from a young woman in good health and CMV-seronegative. The chain employs TRBV29-1 and TRBJ1-4; the match to TRBD1 covers 8 bases. The sequencing input was PBMCs. The CDR3 coding sequence is TGCAGCGTCCAGGGACAGGTTAATGAAAAACTGTTTTTT. Its protein is CSVQGQVNEKLFF.